This is a list of T cell receptor beta chains from one sample in a study of blood T cell repertoires in COVID-19. Using immunoSEQ multiplex PCR, the repertoire was profiled, and TCRdb retains in-frame clones only, with some absent. The data hold 150,000 to 190,000 clones, with 80% to 90% observed a single time. The sequencing input was peripheral blood. The receptors here all came from a woman between 65 and 79 years old with acute or convalescent COVID-19. Both conserved end residues are part of each CDR3. Fields, in order: clone size, V gene, J gene, D gene, CDR3 protein, CDR3 DNA. The D gene is left open where the match is weak. Size tells how often a clone was seen (once, few, many) or the class of an expanded clone, and some rows leave it out.

size: .
V: TRBV5-6
J: TRBJ1-1
D: TRBD1
CDR3: CASSAVGRGLRMNTEAFF
DNA: TGTGCCAGCAGCGCGGTGGGCAGGGGGCTTCGGATGAACACTGAAGCTTTCTTT

size: once
V: TRBV20-1
J: TRBJ1-5
D: .
CDR3: CSASQGQPQHF
DNA: TGCAGTGCGTCACAGGGCCAGCCCCAGCATTTT

size: .
V: TRBV7-2
J: TRBJ1-2
D: TRBD1
CDR3: CASSLVEGAIYGYTF
DNA: TGTGCCAGCAGCTTAGTGGAGGGGGCTATCTATGGCTACACCTTC

size: .
V: TRBV7-3
J: TRBJ2-3
D: TRBD1
CDR3: CASSPRQGRVTDTQYF
DNA: TGTGCCAGCAGCCCCAGACAGGGGCGAGTTACGGATACGCAGTATTTT

size: .
V: TRBV6-5
J: TRBJ2-7
D: .
CDR3: CASRSTRVYEQYF
DNA: TGTGCCAGCAGATCGACCAGGGTCTACGAGCAGTACTTC

size: .
V: TRBV27
J: TRBJ2-2
D: .
CDR3: CASKRTYTGELFF
DNA: TGTGCCAGCAAACGCACTTACACCGGGGAGCTGTTTTTT

size: .
V: TRBV3-1/TRBV3-2
J: TRBJ1-4
D: .
CDR3: CASSPDTRNEKLFF
DNA: TGTGCCAGCAGCCCGGACACGCGAAATGAAAAACTGTTTTTT

size: once
V: TRBV7-2
J: TRBJ1-6
D: .
CDR3: CASSFREEVSPLHF
DNA: TGTGCCAGCAGCTTCCGGGAGGAAGTATCACCCCTCCACTTT

size: .
V: TRBV19
J: TRBJ1-6
D: .
CDR3: CASRIDSSYNSPLHF
DNA: TGTGCCAGTAGGATCGACAGCTCCTATAATTCACCCCTCCACTTT

size: .
V: TRBV18
J: TRBJ1-2
D: .
CDR3: CASSPPSVRDYGYTF
DNA: TGTGCCAGCTCACCCCCCAGCGTTAGAGACTATGGCTACACCTTC

size: .
V: TRBV7-8
J: TRBJ2-6
D: .
CDR3: CASSPTVASGANVLTF
DNA: TGTGCCAGCAGCCCCACGGTTGCCTCTGGGGCCAACGTCCTGACTTTC

size: .
V: TRBV5-1
J: TRBJ1-2
D: TRBD1
CDR3: CASSLEGQGQGYTF
DNA: TGCGCCAGCAGCTTGGAGGGACAGGGGCAAGGCTACACCTTC

size: .
V: TRBV4-2
J: TRBJ1-2
D: .
CDR3: CASSQPGTGGSTF
DNA: TGTGCCAGCAGCCAACCAGGGACCGGGGGTTCGACCTTC

size: once
V: TRBV4-3
J: TRBJ2-6
D: .
CDR3: CASSRARSGANVLTF
DNA: TGCGCCAGCAGCCGAGCCAGGTCTGGGGCCAACGTCCTGACTTTC

size: .
V: TRBV27
J: TRBJ1-6
D: .
CDR3: CASSLRGPYNSPLHF
DNA: TGTGCCAGCAGTTTAAGAGGGCCATATAATTCACCCCTCCACTTT

size: .
V: TRBV7-9
J: TRBJ2-5
D: TRBD1
CDR3: CASSPGTGGRRETQYF
DNA: TGTGCCAGCAGCCCAGGGACAGGGGGCCGCCGGGAGACCCAGTACTTC

size: .
V: TRBV20-1
J: TRBJ2-2
D: .
CDR3: CSASPSGALRAGELFF
DNA: .

size: few
V: TRBV4-2
J: TRBJ2-5
D: .
CDR3: CASSRWGGVGETQYF
DNA: TGTGCCAGCAGCCGCTGGGGGGGCGTGGGAGAGACCCAGTACTTC

size: .
V: TRBV6-5
J: TRBJ1-1
D: .
CDR3: CASRRQTNTEAFF
DNA: TGTGCCAGCAGGCGGCAGACGAACACTGAAGCTTTCTTT

size: .
V: TRBV15
J: TRBJ1-1
D: .
CDR3: CATSSQQGTEAFF
DNA: TGTGCCACCAGCAGTCAACAGGGTACTGAAGCTTTCTTT

size: .
V: TRBV28
J: TRBJ1-2
D: TRBD1
CDR3: CASSPVSGTGTNYGYTF
DNA: TGTGCCAGCAGCCCTGTCTCTGGGACAGGGACTAACTATGGCTACACCTTC

size: few
V: TRBV10-3
J: TRBJ1-5
D: .
CDR3: CAIRQGNSNQPQHF
DNA: TGTGCCATCAGGCAGGGAAATAGCAATCAGCCCCAGCATTTT

size: .
V: TRBV3-1/TRBV3-2
J: TRBJ2-5
D: .
CDR3: CASSQAPEETQYF
DNA: TGTGCCAGCAGCCAAGCCCCGGAGGAGACCCAGTACTTC

size: .
V: TRBV5-1
J: TRBJ1-3
D: .
CDR3: CASSLGSGSGNTIYF
DNA: TGCGCCAGCAGCTTGGGGTCAGGGTCTGGAAACACCATATATTTT

size: .
V: TRBV13
J: TRBJ2-7
D: .
CDR3: CASSRGGLPYEQYF
DNA: TGTGCCAGCAGCAGGGGGGGGCTACCCTACGAGCAGTACTTC

size: .
V: TRBV6-4
J: TRBJ1-6
D: .
CDR3: CASREQGSYNSPLHF
DNA: TGTGCCAGCAGGGAACAGGGTTCCTATAATTCACCCCTCCACTTT

size: .
V: TRBV19
J: TRBJ1-2
D: TRBD1
CDR3: CASSPYDRGSNYGYTF
DNA: TGTGCCAGTAGTCCATACGACAGGGGGTCTAACTATGGCTACACCTTC

size: .
V: TRBV11-3
J: TRBJ2-1
D: .
CDR3: CASSRRSSYNEQFF
DNA: TGTGCCAGCAGCCGCCGGAGCTCCTACAATGAGCAGTTCTTC

size: .
V: TRBV11-2
J: TRBJ2-1
D: TRBD2
CDR3: CASSSYVAGGGNEQFF
DNA: TGTGCCAGCAGCTCGTATGTGGCGGGGGGTGGAAATGAGCAGTTCTTC

size: .
V: TRBV7-2
J: TRBJ2-7
D: .
CDR3: CASRKDTFYYEQYF
DNA: TGTGCCAGCAGAAAGGACACCTTTTACTACGAGCAGTACTTC

size: once
V: TRBV11-2
J: TRBJ2-2
D: TRBD2
CDR3: CASSKLPGLDTGELFF
DNA: TGTGCCAGCAGCAAACTTCCGGGACTAGACACCGGGGAGCTGTTTTTT

size: .
V: TRBV19
J: TRBJ1-5
D: TRBD1
CDR3: CASNGRGFVQPQHF
DNA: TGTGCCAGTAATGGCAGGGGGTTCGTTCAGCCCCAGCATTTT

size: .
V: TRBV5-1
J: TRBJ2-5
D: TRBD1
CDR3: CASRIGQEETQYF
DNA: TGCGCCAGCAGGATCGGACAGGAAGAGACCCAGTACTTC

size: .
V: TRBV6-2/TRBV6-3
J: TRBJ2-3
D: TRBD2
CDR3: CASSWDPYSGDPFINTDTQYF
DNA: TGTGCCAGCAGTTGGGATCCCTACAGCGGGGACCCGTTCATAAACACAGATACGCAGTATTTT

size: once
V: TRBV4-2
J: TRBJ1-1
D: .
CDR3: CASSPLKGLGTEAFF
DNA: TGTGCCAGCAGCCCTCTAAAGGGGCTAGGGACTGAAGCTTTCTTT

size: .
V: TRBV7-2
J: TRBJ2-7
D: .
CDR3: CASSESAVEQYF
DNA: TGTGCCAGCAGCGAAAGCGCCGTCGAGCAGTACTTC

size: .
V: TRBV7-8
J: TRBJ1-5
D: TRBD1
CDR3: CASSYGTGNNQPQHF
DNA: TGTGCCAGCAGCTATGGGACAGGGAATAATCAGCCCCAGCATTTT

size: once
V: TRBV15
J: TRBJ2-3
D: .
CDR3: CATSRDPGSTDTQYF
DNA: TGTGCCACCAGCAGAGATCCAGGGAGCACAGATACGCAGTATTTT

size: .
V: TRBV7-9
J: TRBJ1-2
D: TRBD1
CDR3: CASSSTTGTGYGYTF
DNA: TGTGCCAGCAGCTCCACTACCGGGACAGGCTATGGCTACACCTTC

size: .
V: TRBV5-1
J: TRBJ2-1
D: TRBD2
CDR3: CASSLTAGVNNEQFF
DNA: TGCGCCAGCAGCTTGACAGCGGGGGTCAACAATGAGCAGTTCTTC

size: .
V: TRBV30
J: TRBJ1-5
D: TRBD1
CDR3: CAWKETGTGSNQPQHF
DNA: TGTGCCTGGAAAGAAACCGGGACAGGGAGCAATCAGCCCCAGCATTTT

size: .
V: TRBV4-1
J: TRBJ2-3
D: .
CDR3: CASSRDRQPPTDTQYF
DNA: TGCGCCAGCAGCCGAGACCGACAGCCTCCCACAGATACGCAGTATTTT

size: .
V: TRBV10-3
J: TRBJ2-3
D: TRBD2
CDR3: CAISDPGRGDGDTQYF
DNA: TGTGCCATCAGTGATCCCGGGCGGGGGGACGGGGATACGCAGTATTTT

size: .
V: TRBV15
J: TRBJ2-5
D: TRBD2
CDR3: CATSRDSPRGEETQYF
DNA: TGTGCCACCAGCAGAGATTCCCCGCGGGGGGAAGAGACCCAGTACTTC

size: once
V: TRBV30
J: TRBJ1-3
D: .
CDR3: CAWSVIGGGLDTIYF
DNA: TGTGCCTGGAGTGTAATCGGGGGGGGATTGGACACCATATATTTT

size: .
V: TRBV18
J: TRBJ1-5
D: TRBD1
CDR3: CASSPYSGTGNQPQHF
DNA: TGTGCCAGCTCACCATACTCCGGGACAGGGAATCAGCCCCAGCATTTT

size: .
V: TRBV3-1/TRBV3-2
J: TRBJ1-2
D: TRBD1
CDR3: CASSQDRIGQGATSSGYTF
DNA: TGTGCCAGCAGCCAAGATCGTATCGGACAGGGGGCGACATCCAGCGGCTACACCTTC

size: .
V: TRBV6-5
J: TRBJ1-2
D: .
CDR3: CASGPKPGGASRFTF
DNA: TGTGCCAGCGGCCCCAAGCCCGGGGGTGCATCGCGCTTCACCTTC

size: once
V: TRBV6-5
J: TRBJ2-1
D: TRBD2
CDR3: CASRRTSGGEQFF
DNA: TGTGCCAGCAGGAGGACTAGCGGGGGAGAGCAGTTCTTC